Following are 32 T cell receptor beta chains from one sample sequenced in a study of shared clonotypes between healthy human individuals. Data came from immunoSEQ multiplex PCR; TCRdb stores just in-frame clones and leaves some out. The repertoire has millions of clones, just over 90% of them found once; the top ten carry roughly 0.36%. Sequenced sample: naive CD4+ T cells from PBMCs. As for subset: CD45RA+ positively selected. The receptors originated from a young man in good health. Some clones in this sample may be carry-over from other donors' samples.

CDR3 loop: CASSPWRGTEAKGGLAEAFF. The CDR3 nucleotides read TGTGCCAGTAGTCCCTGGCGAGGGACAGAGGCAAAGGGTGGGTTGGCTGAAGCTTTCTTT. The chain employs TRBV19 and TRBJ1-1, with 7 bases matching TRBD1. J was trimmed by 6 bases and V by 5 bases; bases with no gene match: 27. The CDR3 runs to 20 residues. The germline gives CDR1 LNHDA, CDR2 SQIVND (reference sequence). Full variable domain (outside the CDR3, taken from reference TRBV19 and TRBJ1-1): DGGITQSPKYLFRKEGQNVTLSCEQNLNHDAMYWYRQDPGQGLRLIYYSQIVNDFQKGDIAEGYSVSREKKESFPLTVTSAQKNPTAFYLCASSPWRGTEAKGGLAEAFFGQGTRLTVV.

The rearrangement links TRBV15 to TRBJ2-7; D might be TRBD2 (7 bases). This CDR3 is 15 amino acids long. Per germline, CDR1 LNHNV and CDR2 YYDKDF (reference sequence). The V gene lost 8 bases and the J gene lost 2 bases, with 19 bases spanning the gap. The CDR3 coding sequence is TGTGCCACCCGAGTTAGTCCCGGGGGGCCCTACGAGCAGTACTTC. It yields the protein CATRVSPGGPYEQYF.

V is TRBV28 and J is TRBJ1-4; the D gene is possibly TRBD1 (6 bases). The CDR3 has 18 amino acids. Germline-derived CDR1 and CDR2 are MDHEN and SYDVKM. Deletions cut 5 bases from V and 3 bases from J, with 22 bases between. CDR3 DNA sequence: TGTGCCAGCAGTCCTCTACAGGGTGAGAAGGGGGCTAATGAAAAACTGTTTTTT. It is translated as CASSPLQGEKGANEKLFF. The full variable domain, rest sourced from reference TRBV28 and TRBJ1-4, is DVKVTQSSRYLVKRTGEKVFLECVQDMDHENMFWYRQDPGLGLRLIYFSYDVKMKEKGDIPEGYSVSREKKERFSLILESASTNQTSMYLCASSPLQGEKGANEKLFFGSGTQLSVL.

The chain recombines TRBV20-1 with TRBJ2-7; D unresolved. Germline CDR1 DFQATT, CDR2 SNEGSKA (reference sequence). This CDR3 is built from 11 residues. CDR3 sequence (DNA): TGCAGCGCCCCACAGCGCGACGAGCAGTACTTC. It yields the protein CSAPQRDEQYF.

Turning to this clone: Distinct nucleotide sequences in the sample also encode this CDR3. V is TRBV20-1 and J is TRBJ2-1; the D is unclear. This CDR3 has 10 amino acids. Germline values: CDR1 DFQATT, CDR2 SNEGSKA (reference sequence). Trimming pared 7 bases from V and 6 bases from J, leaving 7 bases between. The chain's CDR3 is CSVLGNEQFF. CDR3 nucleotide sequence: TGCAGTGTTCTAGGCAATGAGCAGTTCTTC.

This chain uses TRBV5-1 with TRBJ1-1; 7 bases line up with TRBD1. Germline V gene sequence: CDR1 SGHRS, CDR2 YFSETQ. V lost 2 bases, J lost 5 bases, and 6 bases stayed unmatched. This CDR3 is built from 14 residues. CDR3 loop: CASSLRGPGTEAFF. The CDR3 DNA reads TGCGCCAGCAGCTTAAGGGGGCCGGGGACTGAAGCTTTCTTT. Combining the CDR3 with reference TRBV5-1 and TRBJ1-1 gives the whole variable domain KAGVTQTPRYLIKTRGQQVTLSCSPISGHRSVSWYQQTPGQGLQFLFEYFSETQRNKGNFPGRFSGRQFSNSRSEMNVSTLELGDSALYLCASSLRGPGTEAFFGQGTRLTVV.

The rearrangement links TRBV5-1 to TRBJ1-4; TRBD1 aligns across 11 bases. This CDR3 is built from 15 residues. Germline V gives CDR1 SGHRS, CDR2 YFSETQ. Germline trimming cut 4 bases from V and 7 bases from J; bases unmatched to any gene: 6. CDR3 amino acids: CASSPGTGGIEKLFF. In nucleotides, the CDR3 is TGCGCCAGCAGCCCGGGGACAGGGGGAATTGAAAAACTGTTTTTT.

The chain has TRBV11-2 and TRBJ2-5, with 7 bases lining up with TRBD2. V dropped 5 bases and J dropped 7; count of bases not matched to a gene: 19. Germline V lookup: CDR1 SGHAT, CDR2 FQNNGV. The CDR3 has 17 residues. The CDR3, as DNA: TGTGCCAGCAGCAAATTTAAGCGGGGTGGGCAGTACGTGACCCAGTACTTC. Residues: CASSKFKRGGQYVTQYF.

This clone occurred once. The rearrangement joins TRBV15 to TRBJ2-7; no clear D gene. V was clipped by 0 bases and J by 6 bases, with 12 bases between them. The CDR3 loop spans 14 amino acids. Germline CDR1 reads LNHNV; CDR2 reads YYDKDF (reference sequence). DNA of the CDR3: TGTGCCACCAGCAGAGATTCCAATAGAGGCGAGCAGTACTTC. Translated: CATSRDSNRGEQYF. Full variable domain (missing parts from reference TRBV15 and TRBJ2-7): DAMVIQNPRYQVTQFGKPVTLSCSQTLNHNVMYWYQQKSSQAPKLLFHYYDKDFNNEADTPDNFQSRRPNTSFCFLDIRSPGLGDTAMYLCATSRDSNRGEQYFGPGTRLTVT.

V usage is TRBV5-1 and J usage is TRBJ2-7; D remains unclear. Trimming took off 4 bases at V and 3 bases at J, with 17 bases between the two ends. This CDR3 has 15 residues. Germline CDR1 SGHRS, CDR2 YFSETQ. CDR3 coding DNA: TGCGCCAGCAGCGCCCCCGACTCCGCCTACTACGAGCAGTACTTC. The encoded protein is CASSAPDSAYYEQYF.

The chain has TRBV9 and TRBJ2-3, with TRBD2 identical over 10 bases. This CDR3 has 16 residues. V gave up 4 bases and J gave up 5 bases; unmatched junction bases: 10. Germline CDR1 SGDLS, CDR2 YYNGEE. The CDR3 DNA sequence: TGTGCCAGCAGCCCGTCGACTAGCGGGTTGGGAGATACGCAGTATTTT. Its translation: CASSPSTSGLGDTQYF.

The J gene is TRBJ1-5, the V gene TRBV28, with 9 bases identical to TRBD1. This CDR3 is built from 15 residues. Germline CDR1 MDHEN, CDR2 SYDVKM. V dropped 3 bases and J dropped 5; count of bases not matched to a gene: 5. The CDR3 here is CASSLNRGLYQPQHF. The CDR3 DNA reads TGTGCCAGCAGTTTGAACAGGGGGCTCTATCAGCCCCAGCATTTT.

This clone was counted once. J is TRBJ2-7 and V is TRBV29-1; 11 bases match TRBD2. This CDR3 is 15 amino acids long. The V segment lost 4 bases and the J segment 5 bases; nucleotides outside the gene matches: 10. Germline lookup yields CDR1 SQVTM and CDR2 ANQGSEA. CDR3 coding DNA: TGCAGCGTTGTATTAGCGGGAGGGCCGTCCCACGAGCAGTACTTC. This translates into CSVVLAGGPSHEQYF.

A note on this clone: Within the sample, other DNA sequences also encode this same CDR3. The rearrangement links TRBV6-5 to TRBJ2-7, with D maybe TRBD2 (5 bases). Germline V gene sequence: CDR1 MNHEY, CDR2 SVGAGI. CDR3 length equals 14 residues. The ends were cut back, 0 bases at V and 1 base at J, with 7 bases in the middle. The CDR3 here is CASSYSSGSYEQYF. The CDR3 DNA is TGTGCCAGCAGTTACTCGAGCGGTTCCTACGAGCAGTACTTC.

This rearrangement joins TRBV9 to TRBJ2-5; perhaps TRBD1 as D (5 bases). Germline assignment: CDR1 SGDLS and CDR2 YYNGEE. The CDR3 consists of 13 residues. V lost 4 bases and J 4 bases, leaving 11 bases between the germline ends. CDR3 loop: CASSKGLAETQYF. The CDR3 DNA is TGTGCCAGCAGCAAGGGGTTAGCAGAGACCCAGTACTTC.

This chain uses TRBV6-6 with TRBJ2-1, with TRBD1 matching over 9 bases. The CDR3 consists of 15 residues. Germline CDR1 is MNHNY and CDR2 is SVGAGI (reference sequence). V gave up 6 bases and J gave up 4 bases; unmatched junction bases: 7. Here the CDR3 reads CASSKGTGMYNEQFF. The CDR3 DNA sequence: TGTGCCAGCAGCAAGGGGACAGGGATGTACAATGAGCAGTTCTTC.

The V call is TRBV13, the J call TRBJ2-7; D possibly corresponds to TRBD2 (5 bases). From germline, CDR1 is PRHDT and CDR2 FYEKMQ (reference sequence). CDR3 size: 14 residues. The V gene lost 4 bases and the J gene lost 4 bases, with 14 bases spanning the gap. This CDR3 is CASSSSASRYEQYF. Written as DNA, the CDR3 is TGTGCCAGCAGCTCTTCGGCTAGCAGGTACGAGCAGTACTTC.

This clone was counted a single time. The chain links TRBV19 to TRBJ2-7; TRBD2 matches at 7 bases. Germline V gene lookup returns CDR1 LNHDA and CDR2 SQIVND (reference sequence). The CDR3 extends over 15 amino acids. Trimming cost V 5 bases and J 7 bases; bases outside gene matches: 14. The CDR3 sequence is CASSPFPAGVQEQYF. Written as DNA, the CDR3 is TGTGCCAGTAGTCCCTTTCCGGCGGGAGTACAGGAGCAGTACTTC.

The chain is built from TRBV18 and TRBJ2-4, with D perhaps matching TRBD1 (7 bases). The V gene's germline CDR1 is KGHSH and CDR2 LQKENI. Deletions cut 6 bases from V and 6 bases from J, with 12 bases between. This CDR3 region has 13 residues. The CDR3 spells CASSPQGGNIQYF. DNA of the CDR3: TGTGCCAGCTCTCCGCAGGGGGGAAACATTCAGTACTTC.

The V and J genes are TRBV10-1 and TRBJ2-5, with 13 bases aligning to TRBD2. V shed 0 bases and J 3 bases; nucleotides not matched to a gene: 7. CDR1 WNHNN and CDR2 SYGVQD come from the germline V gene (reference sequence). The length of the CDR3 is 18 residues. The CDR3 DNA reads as TGCGCCAGCAGTGAGTCAGGACGGACTAGCGGGAGTGAAGAGACCCAGTACTTC. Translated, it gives CASSESGRTSGSEETQYF.

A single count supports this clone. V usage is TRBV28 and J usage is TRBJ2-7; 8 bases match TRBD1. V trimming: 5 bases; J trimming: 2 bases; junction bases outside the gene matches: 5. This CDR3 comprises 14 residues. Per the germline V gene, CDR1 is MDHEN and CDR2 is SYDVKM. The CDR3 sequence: CASSATGGPYEQYF. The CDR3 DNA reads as TGTGCCAGCAGTGCTACAGGGGGTCCCTACGAGCAGTACTTC.

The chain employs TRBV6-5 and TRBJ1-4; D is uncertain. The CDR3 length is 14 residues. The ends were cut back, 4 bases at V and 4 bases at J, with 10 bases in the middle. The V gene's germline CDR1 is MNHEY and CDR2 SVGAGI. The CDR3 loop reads CASSFGTGNEKLFF. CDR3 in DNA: TGTGCCAGCAGTTTCGGCACCGGTAATGAAAAACTGTTTTTT.

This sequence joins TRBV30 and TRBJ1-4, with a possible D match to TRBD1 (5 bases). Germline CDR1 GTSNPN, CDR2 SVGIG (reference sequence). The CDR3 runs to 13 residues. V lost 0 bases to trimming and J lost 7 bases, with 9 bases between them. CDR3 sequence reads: CAWSVGGVEKLFF. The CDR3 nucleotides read TGTGCCTGGAGTGTGGGGGGGGTTGAAAAACTGTTTTTT.

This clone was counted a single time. The CDR3, as DNA: TGTGCCAGCAGTGAAAGGCGGGGATCTGGGGCCAACGTCCTGACTTTC. It yields the protein CASSERRGSGANVLTF. This chain connects TRBV2 to TRBJ2-6, with D perhaps matching TRBD2 (6 bases). The length of the CDR3 is 16 residues. The V gene lost 2 bases and the J gene lost 1 base, with 9 bases spanning the gap. Germline values: CDR1 SNHLY, CDR2 FYNNEI. Combining the CDR3 with reference TRBV2 and TRBJ2-6 gives the whole variable domain EPEVTQTPSHQVTQMGQEVILRCVPISNHLYFYWYRQILGQKVEFLVSFYNNEISEKSEIFDDQFSVERPDGSNFTLKIRSTKLEDSAMYFCASSERRGSGANVLTFGAGSRLTVL.

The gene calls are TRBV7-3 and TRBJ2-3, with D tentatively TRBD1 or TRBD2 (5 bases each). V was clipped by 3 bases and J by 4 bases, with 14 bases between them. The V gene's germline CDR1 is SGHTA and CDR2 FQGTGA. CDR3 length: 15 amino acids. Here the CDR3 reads CASSLSGPAADTQYF. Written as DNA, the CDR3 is TGTGCCAGCAGCTTGTCGGGGCCGGCGGCAGATACGCAGTATTTT.

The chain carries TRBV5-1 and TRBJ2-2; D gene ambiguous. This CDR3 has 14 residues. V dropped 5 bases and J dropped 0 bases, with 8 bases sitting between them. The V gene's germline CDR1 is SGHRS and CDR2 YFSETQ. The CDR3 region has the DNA TGCGCCAGCAGAAACGAGGCGAACACCGGGGAGCTGTTTTTT. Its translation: CASRNEANTGELFF.

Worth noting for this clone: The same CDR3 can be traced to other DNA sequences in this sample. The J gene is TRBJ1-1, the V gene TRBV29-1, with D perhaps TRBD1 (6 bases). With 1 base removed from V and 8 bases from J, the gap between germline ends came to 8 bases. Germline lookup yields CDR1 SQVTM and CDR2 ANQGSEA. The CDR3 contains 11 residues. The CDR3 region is CSVEGGTEAFF. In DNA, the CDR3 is TGCAGCGTTGAAGGGGGGACAGAAGCTTTCTTT.

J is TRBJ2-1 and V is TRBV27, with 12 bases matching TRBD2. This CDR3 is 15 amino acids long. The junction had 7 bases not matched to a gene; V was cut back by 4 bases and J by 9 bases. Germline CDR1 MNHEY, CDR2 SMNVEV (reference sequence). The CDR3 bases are TGTGCCAGCAGTTACACTAGCGGGAGGTTGGGTGAGCAGTTCTTC. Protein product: CASSYTSGRLGEQFF.

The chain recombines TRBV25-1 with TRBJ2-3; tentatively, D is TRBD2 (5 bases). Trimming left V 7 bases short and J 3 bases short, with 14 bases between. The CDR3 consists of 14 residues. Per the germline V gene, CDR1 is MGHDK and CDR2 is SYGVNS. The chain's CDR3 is CASTDGVVTDTQYF. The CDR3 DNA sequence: TGTGCCAGCACAGACGGGGTTGTTACAGATACGCAGTATTTT.

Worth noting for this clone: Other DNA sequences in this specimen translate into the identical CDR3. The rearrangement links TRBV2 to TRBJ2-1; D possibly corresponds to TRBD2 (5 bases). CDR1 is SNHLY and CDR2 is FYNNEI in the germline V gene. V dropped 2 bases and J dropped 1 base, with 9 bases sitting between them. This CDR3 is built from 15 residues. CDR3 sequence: CASSELGGSYNEQFF. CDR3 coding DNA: TGTGCCAGCAGTGAATTGGGCGGGTCCTACAATGAGCAGTTCTTC.

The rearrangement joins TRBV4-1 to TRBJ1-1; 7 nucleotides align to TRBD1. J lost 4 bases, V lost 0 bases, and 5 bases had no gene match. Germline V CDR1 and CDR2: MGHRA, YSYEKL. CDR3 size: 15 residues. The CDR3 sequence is CASSQDGPGGTEAFF. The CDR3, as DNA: TGCGCCAGCAGCCAAGATGGACCAGGGGGCACTGAAGCTTTCTTT.

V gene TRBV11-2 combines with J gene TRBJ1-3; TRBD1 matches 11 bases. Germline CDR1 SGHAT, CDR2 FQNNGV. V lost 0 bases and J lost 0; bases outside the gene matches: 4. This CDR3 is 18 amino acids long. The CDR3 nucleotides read TGTGCCAGCAGCTTAGACGGGACAGGGGGTCACTCTGGAAACACCATATATTTT. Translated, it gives CASSLDGTGGHSGNTIYF.